The next 14 T cell receptor beta chains were all read from a single sample in a study of OX40 agonist ivuxolimab in advanced cancers. Generated by immunoSEQ multiplex PCR, the TCRdb table keeps only in-frame clones and is missing some. Seen here are 90,000 to 120,000 clones, 91% observed once, and the top ten hold 0.95% to 1.5%. The specimen was CD4+ or CD8+ T cells sorted from blood, collected in a trial of the OX40 agonist ivuxolimab. The receptor set was obtained from an adult with an advanced solid tumor such as melanoma, head and neck, liver or kidney cancer.

This chain connects TRBV6-5 to TRBJ2-7; no firm D call. Germline-derived CDR1 and CDR2 are MNHEY and SVGAGI. Trimming cost V 0 bases and J 0 bases, with 9 bases left between them. The CDR3 contains 15 residues. CDR3 sequence (DNA): TGTGCCAGCAGTTACTCGGTTACCAGCTCCTACGAGCAGTACTTC. Protein sequence: CASSYSVTSSYEQYF.

The chain is built from TRBV10-1 and TRBJ2-5, with D perhaps matching TRBD1 (6 bases). This CDR3 is 14 amino acids long. Per germline, CDR1 WNHNN and CDR2 SYGVQD (reference sequence). V gave up 0 bases and J gave up 3 bases, with 8 bases separating them. The CDR3 DNA follows: TGCGCCAGCAGTGAGTCAGGGGGTGAAGAGACCCAGTACTTC. This encodes CASSESGGEETQYF.

This rearrangement joins TRBV5-1 to TRBJ1-2, with TRBD1 as a possible D gene (6 bases). CDR3 length: 15 amino acids. Trimming cost V 4 bases and J 3 bases, with 16 bases left between them. Per the germline V gene, CDR1 is SGHRS and CDR2 is YFSETQ. CDR3 bases: TGCGCCAGCAGCGCCTCACAGGGAGACGACTATGGCTACACCTTC. Its protein product is CASSASQGDDYGYTF.

The V and J genes are TRBV6-6 and TRBJ2-7; D is unresolved. V lost 5 bases, J lost 0 bases, and 11 bases lay in between. Germline V gene sequence: CDR1 MNHNY, CDR2 SVGAGI (reference sequence). This CDR3 spans 14 amino acids. CDR3 amino acids: CASSPPGPSYEQYF. The DNA of the CDR3 is TGTGCCAGCAGTCCCCCCGGCCCCTCCTACGAGCAGTACTTC.

The chain employs TRBV19 and TRBJ1-1; 7 bases agree with TRBD1. The V segment lost 3 bases and the J segment 0 bases; nucleotides outside the gene matches: 4. This CDR3 has 15 residues. The V gene's germline CDR1 is LNHDA and CDR2 SQIVND (reference sequence). This chain's CDR3 is CASSIGDRVNTEAFF. The CDR3 DNA follows: TGTGCCAGTAGTATCGGAGACAGGGTGAACACTGAAGCTTTCTTT.

The chain links TRBV6-5 to TRBJ2-1; perhaps TRBD2 as D (5 bases). Trimming took 2 bases from V and 8 from J, leaving 16 bases between them. Germline V gives CDR1 MNHEY, CDR2 SVGAGI. The CDR3 is 15 amino acids. The CDR3 loop reads CASSYGTFAGDEQFF. CDR3 nucleotide sequence: TGTGCCAGCAGTTACGGTACGTTCGCCGGGGATGAGCAGTTCTTC.

This chain uses TRBV30 with TRBJ1-1; the D gene is possibly TRBD1 (6 bases). The CDR3 consists of 13 residues. Per germline, CDR1 GTSNPN and CDR2 SVGIG (reference sequence). V lost 4 bases, J lost 5 bases, and 14 bases lay in between. Here the CDR3 DNA reads TGTGCCTGGACCTTACAGGGAGGGACTGAAGCTTTCTTT. Protein sequence: CAWTLQGGTEAFF.

The chain has TRBV9 and TRBJ2-3; no reliable D call. Germline CDR1 is SGDLS and CDR2 is YYNGEE. Trimming took off 2 bases at V and 6 bases at J, with 7 bases between the two ends. This CDR3 spans 12 amino acids. This chain's CDR3 is CASSVGFDTQYF. The DNA for the CDR3 is TGTGCCAGCAGCGTGGGATTTGATACGCAGTATTTT. Supplemented by reference TRBV9 and TRBJ2-3, the full variable domain reads DSGVTQTPKHLITATGQRVTLRCSPRSGDLSVYWYQQSLDQGLQFLIQYYNGEERAKGNILERFSAQQFPDLHSELNLSSLELGDSALYFCASSVGFDTQYFGPGTRLTVL.

V usage is TRBV6-5 and J usage is TRBJ1-5, with a possible D match to TRBD1 (6 bases). Germline lookup yields CDR1 MNHEY and CDR2 SVGAGI. The CDR3 length is 15 residues. The V gene lost 6 bases and the J gene lost 4 bases, with 16 bases spanning the gap. CDR3 nucleotide sequence: TGTGCCAGCAGCGGCAGGGGTCAGGGGAATCAGCCCCAGCATTTT. As protein: CASSGRGQGNQPQHF.

The J gene is TRBJ2-5, the V gene TRBV5-1, with 7 bases aligning to TRBD2. TRBJ2-7 explains the end of the DNA better; the J call may be wrong. This CDR3 comprises 14 residues. Germline V CDR1 and CDR2: SGHRS, YFSETQ. CDR3 amino acids: CASSFRDYWAEQYF. The CDR3 nucleotides are TGCGCCAGCAGCTTCCGGGACTACTGGGCCGAGCAGTACTTC.

This clone was counted a few times. The rearrangement joins TRBV28 to TRBJ1-5; maybe TRBD1 (6 bases). Between the trimmed V and J ends, which lost 6 bases and 2 bases, there was a span of 11 bases. Germline V CDR1 and CDR2: MDHEN, SYDVKM. The CDR3 is 14 amino acids. The CDR3 DNA reads TGTGCCAGCAGCGGGACATCGGGCAATCAGCCCCAGCATTTT. This gives the protein CASSGTSGNQPQHF.

V and J are TRBV9 and TRBJ2-3, with D tentatively TRBD2 (5 bases). The V gene's germline CDR1 is SGDLS and CDR2 YYNGEE. The V end lost 3 bases, the J end lost 1 base, and 9 bases lay between the germline ends. CDR3 length equals 14 residues. The CDR3 DNA reads as TGTGCCAGCAGCGAAGCGAGGGGCACAGATACGCAGTATTTT. Translation gives CASSEARGTDTQYF.

The chain uses TRBV6-5 and TRBJ2-5; 8 positions agree with TRBD1. Trimming took 7 bases from V and 2 from J; bases not matched to a gene: 9. Germline loops: CDR1 MNHEY, CDR2 SVGAGI. The CDR3 is 15 residues long. CDR3 sequence (DNA): TGTGCCAGCACTGCGACAGGGGTGCCACAAGAGACCCAGTACTTC. Amino acid sequence: CASTATGVPQETQYF.

This chain connects TRBV9 to TRBJ2-7, with TRBD2 matching 13 bases. CDR3 length: 17 amino acids. Germline V gives CDR1 SGDLS, CDR2 YYNGEE. V lost 0 bases, J lost 5 bases, and 8 bases stayed unmatched. CDR3 coding DNA: TGTGCCAGCAGCGTAGCTCCACTAGCGGGAGGGCCCCACGAGCAGTACTTC. Residues: CASSVAPLAGGPHEQYF.